This T cell receptor (beta chain) comes out of a study of OX40 agonist ivuxolimab in advanced cancers. Sequencing used immunoSEQ multiplex PCR; TCRdb keeps in-frame clones, though not all of them. This table holds 23,000 or so clones, 70% to 90% found once. This receptor was obtained from an adult with an advanced solid tumor such as melanoma, head and neck, liver or kidney cancer. The starting material was CD4+ or CD8+ T cells sorted from blood, obtained in a trial of the OX40 agonist ivuxolimab.

The CDR3: CAISEGGNEQYF. CDR3 nucleotides: TGTGCCATCAGTGAGGGAGGGAACGAGCAGTACTTC. This rearrangement joins TRBV10-3 to TRBJ2-7; D possibly corresponds to TRBD2 (6 bases). The CDR3 contains 12 residues. Trimming pared 2 bases from V and 5 bases from J, leaving 7 bases between. Germline V CDR1 and CDR2: ENHRY, SYGVKD.